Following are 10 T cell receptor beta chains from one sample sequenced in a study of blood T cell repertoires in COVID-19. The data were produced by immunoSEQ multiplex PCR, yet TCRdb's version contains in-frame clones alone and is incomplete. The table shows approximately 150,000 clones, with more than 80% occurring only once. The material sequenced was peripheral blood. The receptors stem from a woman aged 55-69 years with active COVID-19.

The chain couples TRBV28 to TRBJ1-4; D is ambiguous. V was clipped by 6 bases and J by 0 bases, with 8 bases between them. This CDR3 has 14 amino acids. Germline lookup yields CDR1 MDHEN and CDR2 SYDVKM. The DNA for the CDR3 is TGTGCCAGCAGCCGGGTCTCAACTAATGAAAAACTGTTTTTT. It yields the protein CASSRVSTNEKLFF.

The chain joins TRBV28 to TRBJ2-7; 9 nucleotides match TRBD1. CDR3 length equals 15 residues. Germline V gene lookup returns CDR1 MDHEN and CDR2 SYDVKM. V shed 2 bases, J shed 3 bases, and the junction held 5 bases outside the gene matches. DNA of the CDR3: TGTGCCAGCAGTTTACGTTGGACAGGGGTCTACGAGCAGTACTTC. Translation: CASSLRWTGVYEQYF. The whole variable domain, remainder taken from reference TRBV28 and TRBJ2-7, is DVKVTQSSRYLVKRTGEKVFLECVQDMDHENMFWYRQDPGLGLRLIYFSYDVKMKEKGDIPEGYSVSREKKERFSLILESASTNQTSMYLCASSLRWTGVYEQYFGPGTRLTVT.

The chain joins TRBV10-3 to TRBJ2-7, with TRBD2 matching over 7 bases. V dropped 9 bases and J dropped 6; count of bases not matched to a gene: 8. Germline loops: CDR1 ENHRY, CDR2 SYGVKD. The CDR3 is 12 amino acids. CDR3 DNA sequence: TGTGCCATTACAGCGGGACCGAGCGAGCAGTACTTC. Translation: CAITAGPSEQYF.

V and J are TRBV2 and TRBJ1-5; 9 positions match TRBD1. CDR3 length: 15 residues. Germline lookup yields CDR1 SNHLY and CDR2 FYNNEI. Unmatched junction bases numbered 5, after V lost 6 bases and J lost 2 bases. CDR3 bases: TGTGCCAGCAGGCAACAGGGGGCAGGCAATCAGCCCCAGCATTTT. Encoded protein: CASRQQGAGNQPQHF.

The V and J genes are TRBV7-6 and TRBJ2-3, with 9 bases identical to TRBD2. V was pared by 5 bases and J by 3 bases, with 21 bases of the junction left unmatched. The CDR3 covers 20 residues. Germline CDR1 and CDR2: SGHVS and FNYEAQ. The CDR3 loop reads CASSPYPVGLRAGGTDTQYF. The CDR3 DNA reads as TGTGCCAGCAGCCCTTACCCCGTGGGTCTCCGAGCGGGAGGTACAGATACGCAGTATTTT.

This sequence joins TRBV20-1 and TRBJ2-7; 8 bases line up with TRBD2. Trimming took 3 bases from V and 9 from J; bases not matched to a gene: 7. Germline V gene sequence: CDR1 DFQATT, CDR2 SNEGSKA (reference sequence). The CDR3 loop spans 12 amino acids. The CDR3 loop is CSASSGSGVQYF. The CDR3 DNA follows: TGCAGTGCTAGTTCGGGTAGCGGGGTGCAGTACTTC.

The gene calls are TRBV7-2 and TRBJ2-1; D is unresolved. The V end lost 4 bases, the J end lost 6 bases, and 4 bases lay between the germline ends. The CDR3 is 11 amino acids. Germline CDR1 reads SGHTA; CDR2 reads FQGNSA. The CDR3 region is CASSSLNEQFF. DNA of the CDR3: TGTGCCAGCAGCTCCCTCAATGAGCAGTTCTTC.

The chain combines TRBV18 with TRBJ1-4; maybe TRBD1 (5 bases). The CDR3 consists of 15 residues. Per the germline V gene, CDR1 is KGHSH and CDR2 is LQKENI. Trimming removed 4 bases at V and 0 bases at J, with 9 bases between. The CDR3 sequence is CASSRQPSTNEKLFF. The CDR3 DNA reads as TGTGCCAGCTCACGACAGCCTTCAACTAATGAAAAACTGTTTTTT.

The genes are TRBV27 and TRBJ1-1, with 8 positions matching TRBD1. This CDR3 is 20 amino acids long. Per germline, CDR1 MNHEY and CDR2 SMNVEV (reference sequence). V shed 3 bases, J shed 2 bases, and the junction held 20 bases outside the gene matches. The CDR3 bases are TGTGCCAGCAGTTTTGATTCCCCAACCCCAGGGGGCCGGGGAAACACTGAAGCTTTCTTT. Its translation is CASSFDSPTPGGRGNTEAFF.

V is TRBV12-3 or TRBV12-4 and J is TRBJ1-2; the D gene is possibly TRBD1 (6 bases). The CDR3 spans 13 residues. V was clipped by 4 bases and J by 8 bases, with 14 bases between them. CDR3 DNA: TGTGCCAGCAGTTCCCGGAGGGGGGGAGGCTACACCTTC. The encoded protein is CASSSRRGGGYTF.